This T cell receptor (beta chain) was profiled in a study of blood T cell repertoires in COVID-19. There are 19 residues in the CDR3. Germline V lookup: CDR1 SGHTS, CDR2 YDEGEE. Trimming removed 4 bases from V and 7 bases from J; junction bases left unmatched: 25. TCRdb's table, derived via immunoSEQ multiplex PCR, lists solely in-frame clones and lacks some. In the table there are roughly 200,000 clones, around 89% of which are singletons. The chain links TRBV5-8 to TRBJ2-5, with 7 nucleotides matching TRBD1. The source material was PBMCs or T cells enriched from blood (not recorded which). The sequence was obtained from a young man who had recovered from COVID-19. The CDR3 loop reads CASSLTLQGEEGILWTQYF. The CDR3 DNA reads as TGTGCCAGCAGCCTAACGTTGCAGGGGGAAGAAGGCATTTTGTGGACCCAGTACTTC.